The clone carrying this T cell receptor (beta chain) has at least ten counts. The sample comes from a study of early T cells in non-severe SARS-CoV-2 infection. TCRdb independently ran MiXCR on the 5' RACE reads; one entry per CDR3 protein. This table holds around 79,000 distinct CDR3 sequences, approximately 10% found once. CDR1 and CDR2 from the germline V gene are LNHDA and SQIVND (reference sequence). V lost 4 bases to trimming and J lost 8 bases; unmatched junction nucleotides: 12. The CDR3 is 16 residues long. Material: whole blood, obtained at baseline. This chain links TRBV19 with TRBJ2-2; TRBD1 aligns across 8 bases. This TCR came from an adult who was a healthcare worker with PCR-confirmed SARS-CoV-2 infection or an uninfected control (not recorded which). The CDR3 is CASSTPPWTGSGELFF. The DNA of the CDR3 is TGTGCCAGTAGTACACCCCCTTGGACAGGGTCAGGGGAGCTGTTTTTT.